There are a few counts of the clone carrying this TCR beta chain. The entry originates in a study of shared clonotypes between healthy human individuals. Study in general: Per donor, three plates held CD4 naive cells, three held CD4 memory, two held CD8 naive and one held CD8 memory.

At deep level, the assay was performed. When replicate PCRs were run on sorted subsets, they used 150 to 250 ng DNA, approximately 27,000 T cell genomes. Sequencing was performed with immunoSEQ multiplex PCR; in TCRdb, only in-frame clones are kept and a portion is missing. The data show roughly 2,000,000 clones, around 93% seen once. Naive CD8 cells lacked CD45RO, underwent positive selection for CCR7 and left out terminally differentiated effector memory CD45RA+ cells. Donors comprised only Caucasian adults living in Nashville, Tennessee. J lost 3 bases, V lost 7 bases, and 9 bases had no gene match. The CDR3 runs 14 residues. Germline V gene lookup returns CDR1 LNHDA and CDR2 SQIVND (reference sequence).

The source material was naive CD8+ T cells from PBMCs. This TCR came from a man in his late teens or twenties in good health. Some clones in this sample may be carry-over from other donors' samples. J is TRBJ2-7 and V is TRBV19; TRBD2 matches 7 bases. CDR3 sequence: CASTPSGADYEQYF. The CDR3 DNA reads TGTGCCAGTACCCCCAGCGGGGCCGACTACGAGCAGTACTTC.